The rows below give T cell receptor beta chains drawn from one sample of a study of control samples from healthy donors and cancer patients. TCRdb keeps only in-frame clones here, not all; method: immunoSEQ multiplex PCR. In the table there are about 85,000 clones, 85% to 90% of which are singletons. The sequenced sample consisted of blood. Receptors were obtained from a man between 45 and 60 years old in good health. Both conserved end residues are part of each CDR3. The order of the fields is D gene, J gene, clone size, V gene, CDR3 protein, CDR3 DNA. D genes are given only for firm matches. Some rows mark clone size as missing; the rest say once, few, many or name a class of expanded clone.

d_call: NA; j_call: TRBJ1-3; clone_size: NA; v_call: TRBV5-1; cdr3_aa: CASRSGASGNTIYF; cdr3_nt: TGCGCCAGCAGGTCGGGGGCTTCTGGAAACACCATATATTTT
d_call: NA; j_call: TRBJ2-7; clone_size: NA; v_call: TRBV3-1/TRBV3-2; cdr3_aa: CASSPPGDEQYF; cdr3_nt: TGTGCCAGCAGCCCACCCGGGGACGAGCAGTACTTC
d_call: TRBD1; j_call: TRBJ2-7; clone_size: NA; v_call: TRBV7-3; cdr3_aa: CASGQGYEQYF; cdr3_nt: TGTGCCAGCGGACAGGGTTACGAGCAGTACTTC
d_call: NA; j_call: TRBJ1-2; clone_size: NA; v_call: TRBV6-1; cdr3_aa: CASSDFGTSRYGYTF; cdr3_nt: TGTGCCAGCAGTGATTTCGGGACATCGAGATATGGCTACACCTTC
d_call: NA; j_call: TRBJ2-2; clone_size: once; v_call: TRBV13; cdr3_aa: CASSLAVTGELFF; cdr3_nt: TGTGCCAGCAGCTTAGCGGTCACCGGGGAGCTGTTTTTT
d_call: NA; j_call: TRBJ1-2; clone_size: NA; v_call: TRBV20-1; cdr3_aa: CSARQADGYTF; cdr3_nt: TGCAGTGCTAGACAAGCCGATGGCTACACCTTC
d_call: NA; j_call: TRBJ2-3; clone_size: once; v_call: TRBV7-9; cdr3_aa: CASSSLDRSRTDTQYF; cdr3_nt: TGTGCCAGCAGCTCCCTCGACAGGAGCCGCACAGATACGCAGTATTTT
d_call: TRBD2; j_call: TRBJ2-1; clone_size: NA; v_call: TRBV3-1/TRBV3-2; cdr3_aa: CASSQVLTSGGSREQFF; cdr3_nt: TGTGCCAGCAGCCAAGTCCTAACTAGCGGGGGGAGTCGTGAGCAGTTCTTC
d_call: NA; j_call: TRBJ2-7; clone_size: NA; v_call: TRBV5-1; cdr3_aa: CASSPPGGREQYF; cdr3_nt: TGCGCCAGCAGCCCCCCCGGGGGCCGCGAGCAGTACTTC
d_call: NA; j_call: TRBJ2-6; clone_size: NA; v_call: TRBV5-1; cdr3_aa: CASSPGYLSGANVLTF; cdr3_nt: TGCGCCAGCAGCCCCGGATACCTCTCTGGGGCCAACGTCCTGACTTTC
d_call: NA; j_call: TRBJ1-5; clone_size: medium-sized; v_call: TRBV16; cdr3_aa: CASSQGQTNQPQHF; cdr3_nt: TGTGCCAGCAGCCAAGGACAGACCAATCAGCCCCAGCATTTT
d_call: NA; j_call: TRBJ1-3; clone_size: NA; v_call: TRBV9; cdr3_aa: CASSVAPGSGNTIYF; cdr3_nt: TGTGCCAGCAGCGTCGCCCCGGGGTCTGGAAACACCATATATTTT
d_call: NA; j_call: TRBJ2-2; clone_size: NA; v_call: TRBV5-4; cdr3_aa: CASRQQGGTGELFF; cdr3_nt: TGTGCCAGCAGACAACAGGGAGGCACCGGGGAGCTGTTTTTT
d_call: TRBD1; j_call: TRBJ1-4; clone_size: NA; v_call: TRBV11-2; cdr3_aa: CASSLRRTGKDEKLFF; cdr3_nt: TGTGCCAGCAGCTTAAGGAGGACAGGGAAAGATGAAAAACTGTTTTTT
d_call: NA; j_call: TRBJ2-6; clone_size: NA; v_call: TRBV6-1; cdr3_aa: CASSDGSSSGANVLTF; cdr3_nt: TGTGCCAGCAGTGATGGTAGCAGCTCTGGGGCCAACGTCCTGACTTTC
d_call: NA; j_call: TRBJ2-5; clone_size: NA; v_call: TRBV10-3; cdr3_aa: CAIATGTHQETQYF; cdr3_nt: TGTGCCATTGCTACCGGGACACACCAAGAGACCCAGTACTTC
d_call: NA; j_call: TRBJ1-2; clone_size: NA; v_call: TRBV5-6; cdr3_aa: CASSLGQPLAGYTF; cdr3_nt: TGTGCCAGCAGCTTGGGACAGCCCTTGGCTGGCTACACCTTC
d_call: NA; j_call: TRBJ1-1; clone_size: NA; v_call: TRBV7-9; cdr3_aa: CASSPNYMNTEAFF; cdr3_nt: TGTGCCAGCAGCCCCAATTATATGAACACTGAAGCTTTCTTT
d_call: NA; j_call: TRBJ2-3; clone_size: NA; v_call: TRBV11-2; cdr3_aa: CASSLSTWAGSPDTQYF; cdr3_nt: TGTGCCAGCAGCTTAAGTACCTGGGCCGGTAGCCCAGATACGCAGTATTTT
d_call: NA; j_call: TRBJ1-2; clone_size: NA; v_call: TRBV5-6; cdr3_aa: CASSGSGARGYGGYTF; cdr3_nt: TGTGCCAGCAGCGGGTCGGGGGCCAGAGGTTACGGTGGCTACACCTTC
d_call: NA; j_call: TRBJ1-1; clone_size: NA; v_call: TRBV18; cdr3_aa: CASSPAGPDTEAFF; cdr3_nt: TGTGCCAGCTCACCCGCCGGGCCCGACACTGAAGCTTTCTTT
d_call: TRBD1; j_call: TRBJ1-6; clone_size: NA; v_call: TRBV19; cdr3_aa: CASRQGWGSPLHF; cdr3_nt: TGTGCCAGCCGACAGGGTTGGGGTTCACCCCTCCACTTT
d_call: NA; j_call: TRBJ1-1; clone_size: few; v_call: TRBV6-6; cdr3_aa: CASRSRETEAFF; cdr3_nt: TGTGCCAGCAGATCCCGGGAGACTGAAGCTTTCTTT
d_call: NA; j_call: TRBJ1-4; clone_size: NA; v_call: TRBV6-6; cdr3_aa: CASRGGAVEKLFF; cdr3_nt: TGTGCCAGCAGAGGAGGGGCAGTTGAAAAACTGTTTTTT
d_call: NA; j_call: TRBJ2-5; clone_size: NA; v_call: TRBV5-1; cdr3_aa: CASTESGLGETQYF; cdr3_nt: TGCGCCAGCACTGAATCGGGGTTAGGGGAGACCCAGTACTTC
d_call: NA; j_call: TRBJ1-1; clone_size: NA; v_call: TRBV28; cdr3_aa: CASSLVGPPPEAFF; cdr3_nt: TGTGCCAGCAGTTTAGTGGGTCCGCCGCCTGAAGCTTTCTTT
d_call: NA; j_call: TRBJ2-2; clone_size: NA; v_call: TRBV18; cdr3_aa: CASSPVTRNGELFF; cdr3_nt: TGTGCCAGCTCACCGGTGACAAGAAACGGGGAGCTGTTTTTT
d_call: NA; j_call: TRBJ1-2; clone_size: NA; v_call: TRBV7-8; cdr3_aa: CASSFLSDGKGYTF; cdr3_nt: TGTGCCAGCAGCTTTCTTTCCGACGGGAAGGGCTACACCTTC
d_call: NA; j_call: TRBJ1-3; clone_size: NA; v_call: TRBV9; cdr3_aa: CASSVAGGGRAGNTIYF; cdr3_nt: TGTGCCAGCAGCGTAGCGGGGGGGGGCAGGGCTGGAAACACCATATATTTT
d_call: TRBD1; j_call: TRBJ1-3; clone_size: few; v_call: TRBV9; cdr3_aa: CASSVGQGRDTIYF; cdr3_nt: TGTGCCAGCAGCGTAGGACAGGGAAGGGACACCATATATTTT
d_call: TRBD1; j_call: TRBJ2-2; clone_size: NA; v_call: TRBV6-4; cdr3_aa: CASSPGTGSTGELFF; cdr3_nt: TGTGCCAGCAGTCCCGGGACAGGGAGCACCGGGGAGCTGTTTTTT
d_call: NA; j_call: TRBJ1-1; clone_size: NA; v_call: TRBV30; cdr3_aa: CAWSANDRPPTEAFF; cdr3_nt: TGTGCCTGGAGTGCCAACGACAGGCCCCCCACTGAAGCTTTCTTT
d_call: NA; j_call: TRBJ1-5; clone_size: NA; v_call: TRBV30; cdr3_aa: CAWSVGGRNNQPQHF; cdr3_nt: TGTGCCTGGAGTGTTGGAGGCAGGAACAATCAGCCCCAGCATTTT
d_call: NA; j_call: TRBJ2-7; clone_size: NA; v_call: TRBV29-1; cdr3_aa: CSVAKGSYEQYF; cdr3_nt: TGCAGCGTTGCAAAGGGCTCCTACGAGCAGTACTTC
d_call: TRBD2; j_call: TRBJ2-5; clone_size: NA; v_call: TRBV15; cdr3_aa: CATSRDSSGETQYF; cdr3_nt: TGTGCCACCAGCAGAGATAGTAGCGGGGAGACCCAGTACTTC
d_call: NA; j_call: TRBJ1-1; clone_size: NA; v_call: TRBV7-9; cdr3_aa: CASSNRDPEAFF; cdr3_nt: TGTGCCAGCAGTAACAGGGACCCTGAAGCTTTCTTT
d_call: TRBD1; j_call: TRBJ1-3; clone_size: NA; v_call: TRBV18; cdr3_aa: CASSAIGQAGNTIYF; cdr3_nt: TGTGCCAGCTCAGCTATTGGACAGGCTGGAAACACCATATATTTT
d_call: TRBD2; j_call: TRBJ2-4; clone_size: NA; v_call: TRBV5-8; cdr3_aa: CASSPRQRGGLAKNIQYF; cdr3_nt: TGTGCCAGCAGCCCCCGACAGCGGGGGGGCCTAGCCAAAAACATTCAGTACTTC
d_call: NA; j_call: TRBJ1-2; clone_size: once; v_call: TRBV6-5; cdr3_aa: CASSQGGGALGGYTF; cdr3_nt: TGTGCCAGCAGCCAAGGAGGGGGGGCGCTTGGTGGCTACACCTTC
d_call: NA; j_call: TRBJ2-5; clone_size: NA; v_call: TRBV5-4; cdr3_aa: CASSSDGKETQYF; cdr3_nt: TGTGCCAGCAGCTCCGACGGGAAAGAGACCCAGTACTTC
d_call: NA; j_call: TRBJ1-1; clone_size: NA; v_call: TRBV5-4; cdr3_aa: CASSSEGGTQAFF; cdr3_nt: TGTGCCAGCAGCTCGGAGGGCGGTACCCAGGCTTTCTTT
d_call: TRBD2; j_call: TRBJ2-3; clone_size: NA; v_call: TRBV15; cdr3_aa: CATSARAGGLGDTQYF; cdr3_nt: TGTGCCACCAGCGCCCGAGCGGGGGGGCTGGGAGATACGCAGTATTTT
d_call: NA; j_call: TRBJ1-1; clone_size: NA; v_call: TRBV5-5; cdr3_aa: CASSSPALGGRWRNTEAFF; cdr3_nt: TGTGCCAGCAGTTCCCCGGCTTTGGGGGGCAGGTGGAGGAACACTGAAGCTTTCTTT